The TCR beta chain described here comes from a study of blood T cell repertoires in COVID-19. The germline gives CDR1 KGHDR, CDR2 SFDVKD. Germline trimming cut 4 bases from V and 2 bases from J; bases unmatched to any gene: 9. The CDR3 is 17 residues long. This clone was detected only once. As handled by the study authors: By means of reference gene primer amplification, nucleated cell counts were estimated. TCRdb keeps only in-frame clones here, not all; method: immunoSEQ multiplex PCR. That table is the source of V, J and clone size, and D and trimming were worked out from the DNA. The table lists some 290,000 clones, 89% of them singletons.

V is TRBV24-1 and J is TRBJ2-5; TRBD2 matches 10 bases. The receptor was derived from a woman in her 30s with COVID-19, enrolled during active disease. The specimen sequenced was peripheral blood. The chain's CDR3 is CATSDRPRTSGQETQYF. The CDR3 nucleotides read TGTGCCACCAGTGACCGCCCCCGGACTAGCGGACAAGAGACCCAGTACTTC.